This T cell receptor beta chain was identified during a study of cytomegalovirus exposure and HLA in healthy donors (dated by TCRdb to 2016 to 2017). Notes on the research overall: According to a later analysis, the 100 to 150 validation repertoires were produced on the same platform as the roughly 700 repertoires of the first cohort. A separate validation cohort of about 110 different subjects was used in addition to the 666-subject first cohort. The study aimed to test whether cataloging public T cell receptors could reveal signatures of past pathogen exposure. To predict cytomegalovirus infection status, the study brought together high-throughput TCR immunosequencing, statistical association of individual TCRs with disease status, and machine learning.

The donors were included in the validation cohort of 120 subjects, a group kept apart from the roughly 680-subject first cohort. Worth noting for this clone: The antigen it binds to is not known. Within one base of it there is no much larger clone, and no base qualities were kept.

Library construction relied on the immunoSEQ multiplex PCR assay. Per the authors' processing: A statistical classification framework was developed to diagnose cytomegalovirus status using the catalog of TCR beta chain sequences. Sourced from immuneACCESS, this table was stored by TCRdb with only in-frame sequences that have V and J called. A share of the clones is absent; for the studies checked, an unresolved V gene accounts for under half, and the remainder has no known explanation. That table gives V, J and clone size, and the DNA gave D and trimming. Recorded for this sample are over 110,000 clones; around nine tenths of them occurred a single time. In total, the top ten clones hold around 10% of the sample. Overall study outcomes, separate from this receptor: Most TCR sequences were observed very rarely across donors, whereas some public TCRs were present in many individuals. In both the original and validation cohorts, the classifier was reported to diagnose cytomegalovirus status with high specificity and sensitivity. The study gave a list of some 150 TCR beta chains associated with cytomegalovirus. The authors suggested that the approach could potentially be extended to other disease states and immunological phenotypes. A few of the identified cytomegalovirus-associated TCR beta chains were confirmed in vitro to be specific for cytomegalovirus antigens. A later analysis had no HLA typing for the validation cohort, so co-occurrence there was scored across all 120 or so repertoires. Subsequent analysis determined that TCRs grouped into clusters in the first cohort also showed a tendency toward co-occurrence across the roughly 110 validation repertoires, and roughly 95% of cluster scores exceeded 0.

This TCR was sampled from a man between 18 and 35 years old in good health and CMV-seropositive. The sample was PBMCs.

The CDR3 region reads CASSFHQDRGSYEQYF. The sequence in DNA is TGCGCCAGCAGCTTCCACCAGGACAGGGGATCCTACGAGCAGTACTTC. Recombination linked TRBV5-1 to TRBJ2-7; 9 of the junction bases match TRBD1. V ends up 2 bases short and J 1 base short, with an unmatched junction base count of 7. Measured from the cysteine to the phenylalanine, the CDR3 is 16 residues long. The sequence is cut down to CDR3 DNA, 48 bases in frame from base 1. CDR1 SGHRS and CDR2 YFSETQ were looked up in the germline V gene.